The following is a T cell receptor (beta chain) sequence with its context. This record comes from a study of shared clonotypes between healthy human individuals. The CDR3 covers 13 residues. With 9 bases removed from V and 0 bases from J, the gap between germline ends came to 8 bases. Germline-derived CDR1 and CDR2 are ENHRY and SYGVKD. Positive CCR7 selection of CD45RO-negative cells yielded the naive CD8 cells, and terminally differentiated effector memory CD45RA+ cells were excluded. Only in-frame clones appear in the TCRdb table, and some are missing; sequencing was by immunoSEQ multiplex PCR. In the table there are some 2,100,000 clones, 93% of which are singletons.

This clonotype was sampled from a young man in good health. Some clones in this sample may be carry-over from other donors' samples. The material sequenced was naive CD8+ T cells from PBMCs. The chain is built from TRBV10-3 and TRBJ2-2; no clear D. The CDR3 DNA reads TGTGCCATAGGTACCCCGAACACCGGGGAGCTGTTTTTT. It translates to CAIGTPNTGELFF.